This paragraph reports one T cell receptor (beta chain). Data came from immunoSEQ multiplex PCR; TCRdb stores just in-frame clones and leaves some out. The sample carries 600,000 to 900,000 clones, 75% to 90% recorded once. The sample comes from a study of shared T cell receptors in the human thymus. The CDR3 runs 13 residues. Germline V gene sequence: CDR1 SGHVT, CDR2 SQSDAQ. V lost 4 bases, J lost 5 bases, and 12 bases lay in between. The same sample was also studied in work on human thymus T cells. That report notes: Related studies found that unrelated individuals share highly overlapping thymic repertoires.

The chain is built from TRBV7-4 and TRBJ2-7; D is perhaps TRBD1 (5 bases). Sequencing used thymocytes. This sequence originates from a girl less than two years old with a congenital heart defect. The CDR3 protein is CASSYQGRNEQYF. CDR3 coding DNA: TGTGCCAGCAGCTATCAGGGTAGAAACGAGCAGTACTTC.